This T cell receptor beta chain was recorded in a study of shared clonotypes between healthy human individuals. Study overall: CD4 naive and memory got three plates each, CD8 naive two, CD8 memory one.

Details on this clone: Its antigen is still unknown.

CD45RA+ naive and CD45RA-negative memory subsets were separated from CD4+ cells. This CDR3 is 16 amino acids long. With V trimmed by 5 bases and J by 1 base, 11 bases remained unmatched. The germline V gene has CDR1 GTSNPN and CDR2 SVGIG (reference sequence). Every subset had its genomic DNA shared out evenly among several immunoSEQ plates. Assay: immunoSEQ multiplex PCR; the TCRdb copy retains only in-frame clones and omits some. The sample comprises roughly 1,600,000 clones, 97% to 99% of which are singletons, and around 0.33% rests with the top ten. Study-wide findings and caveats: Blood alone was sampled, and tissue repertoires likely differ.

The sequence derives from a man younger than 45 in good health. The V gene is TRBV30, the J gene TRBJ2-7; 10 bases are a match to TRBD2. Source material: naive CD4+ T cells sorted from blood. Subset in this sample: CD45RA+ positively selected. This CDR3 reads CAWASGTSARSYEQYF. The CDR3 DNA sequence: TGTGCCTGGGCCTCCGGGACTAGCGCCCGGTCCTACGAGCAGTACTTC.